The 20 T cell receptor beta chains below all came from one sample that was sequenced in a study of blood T cells in healthy people across ages. Next came a second PCR, run for roughly 7 to 12 cycles, which used a sample-barcoded 5' primer along with a J-beta primer mix. Using its own MiXCR run on the 5' RACE reads, TCRdb lists one record per CDR3 protein. The repertoire holds some 1.8 million distinct CDR3 sequences, with approximately 40% as singletons. The sequenced sample was blood. The source of these receptors is a human donor in good health.

The chain joins TRBV9 to TRBJ2-5; 8 nucleotides match TRBD1. Germline CDR1 reads SGDLS; CDR2 reads YYNGEE. This CDR3 comprises 15 residues. V shed 3 bases and J 0 bases; nucleotides not matched to a gene: 4. CDR3 DNA sequence: TGTGCCAGCAGCGAGGGACAGGCTTACCAAGAGACCCAGTACTTC. Amino acids: CASSEGQAYQETQYF.

This clonotype was counted only a few times. The chain employs TRBV6-5 and TRBJ2-7, with TRBD2 matching over 8 bases. CDR3 length: 15 amino acids. V lost 6 bases to trimming and J lost 2 bases; unmatched junction nucleotides: 9. Germline V gives CDR1 MNHEY, CDR2 SVGAGI. CDR3 in amino acids: CASSAGGERAYEQYF. DNA for the CDR3: TGTGCCAGCAGCGCGGGAGGAGAACGGGCCTACGAGCAGTACTTC.

The rearrangement uses TRBV2 and TRBJ2-7; 8 bases match TRBD2. Trimming removed 4 bases from V and 3 bases from J; junction bases left unmatched: 8. The CDR3 totals 15 residues. Germline loops: CDR1 SNHLY, CDR2 FYNNEI. The CDR3 nucleotides are TGTGCCAGCAGTGGGAGGCTAGCGGGTAACTACGAGCAGTACTTC. Its protein is CASSGRLAGNYEQYF.

This clonotype occurred a few times. V is TRBV4-2 and J is TRBJ2-5; D gene ambiguous. The ends were cut back, 4 bases at V and 2 bases at J, with 11 bases in the middle. CDR3 length: 14 residues. In germline, CDR1 is LGHNA, CDR2 YNFKEQ. The CDR3 here is CASSPHSKQETQYF. CDR3 DNA: TGTGCCAGCAGCCCCCACTCGAAACAAGAGACCCAGTACTTC.

V usage is TRBV7-2 and J usage is TRBJ2-1; D is ambiguous. The CDR3 consists of 14 residues. Per germline, CDR1 SGHTA and CDR2 FQGNSA. The V end was cut by 1 base, the J end by 9 bases, with 13 bases between. The CDR3 DNA follows: TGTGCCAGCAGCTTAGTAGAAGGGTGGGGTGAGCAGTTCTTC. It encodes CASSLVEGWGEQFF.

The CDR3 DNA reads TGCAGTGCTAGACGGGCCGCTGGCCCCGGGGAGCTGTTTTTT. As protein: CSARRAAGPGELFF. The V call is TRBV20-1, the J call TRBJ2-2; D ambiguous. The CDR3 consists of 14 residues. Trimming shortened V by 2 bases and J by 6 bases, and 13 bases separated the two germline ends. From germline, CDR1 is DFQATT and CDR2 SNEGSKA (reference sequence).

This clonotype occurred once. A junction end diverges from the germline sequence, so it may reflect a read error. The J gene is TRBJ1-6, the V gene TRBV4-3, with D maybe TRBD1 (6 bases). The V gene's germline CDR1 is LGHNA and CDR2 YSLEER. The CDR3 contains 17 residues. CDR3 nucleotides: TGCGCCAGCAGCCAGGAGGGGGAGGGATCGGATAATCCACCCCTCCACTTT. This codes for CASSQEGEGSDNPPLHF.

This clonotype was counted at least ten times. This chain connects TRBV7-9 to TRBJ2-5, with 11 bases aligning to TRBD2. CDR1 is SEHNR, CDR2 FQNEAQ, per germline (reference sequence). The CDR3 is 17 residues long. J gave up 0 bases and V 5 bases, and 8 bases lay outside the gene matches. The CDR3 nucleotides read TGTGCCAGCAGCCGAGACCTAGCGGGGGGATACCAAGAGACCCAGTACTTC. Encoded protein: CASSRDLAGGYQETQYF.

This chain links TRBV24-1 with TRBJ2-1; either TRBD1 or TRBD2 may supply D (5 bases each). Germline V gene lookup returns CDR1 KGHDR and CDR2 SFDVKD. The CDR3 length is 15 residues. Trimming left V 4 bases short and J 8 bases short, with 17 bases between. The CDR3 region is CATSDPGRGGHEQFF. As DNA, the CDR3 is TGTGCCACCAGTGACCCTGGACGGGGCGGCCATGAGCAGTTCTTC.

V is TRBV12-3 or TRBV12-4 and J is TRBJ2-7; D unclear. The CDR3 length is 13 residues. V was pared by 3 bases and J by 3 bases, with 9 bases between. The CDR3: CASSFQQIYEQYF. The CDR3 bases are TGTGCCAGCAGTTTTCAACAGATCTACGAGCAGTACTTC.

The genes are TRBV29-1 and TRBJ1-2; the match to TRBD1 covers 7 bases. Germline V gene lookup returns CDR1 SQVTM and CDR2 ANQGSEA. V shed 7 bases, J shed 7 bases, and the junction held 12 bases outside the gene matches. The CDR3 covers 13 residues. CDR3 nucleotides: TGCAGCGCTGGCCCCGACAGGGTTACTGGCTACACCTTC. It encodes CSAGPDRVTGYTF.

This clonotype was counted between two and nine times. This rearrangement joins TRBV4-1 to TRBJ2-5; D could derive from TRBD1 or TRBD2 (5 bases each). The DNA end is a closer match to TRBJ2-7, so the J assignment may be wrong. CDR1 is MGHRA, CDR2 YSYEKL, per germline. CDR3 size: 15 residues. CDR3 amino acids: CASSQDARGDGEQYF. The CDR3 DNA is TGCGCCAGCAGCCAAGATGCAAGGGGAGATGGCGAGCAGTACTTC.

This clonotype was observed once. The chain carries TRBV20-1 and TRBJ2-7; 11 bases agree with TRBD1. Trimming at V came to 3 bases and at J to 8 bases, leaving 12 bases not matched to a gene. The CDR3 has 15 residues. Per germline, CDR1 DFQATT and CDR2 SNEGSKA (reference sequence). The CDR3 here is CSASRAGQGARKQYF. CDR3 nucleotide sequence: TGCAGTGCTAGCCGGGCAGGACAGGGGGCGCGGAAGCAGTACTTC.

This chain connects TRBV5-1 to TRBJ2-1, with unresolved D. V lost 0 bases and J 5 bases, leaving 12 bases between the germline ends. The CDR3 is 15 amino acids. Germline V gene data show CDR1 as SGHRS and CDR2 as YFSETQ. In DNA form, the CDR3 reads TGCGCCAGCAGCTTGGTAGGCAGGTTACACAATGAGCAGTTCTTC. Its translation is CASSLVGRLHNEQFF.

The rearrangement links TRBV5-1 to TRBJ2-3; the D gene is possibly TRBD1 (5 bases). The CDR3 extends over 15 amino acids. CDR1 and CDR2 from the germline V gene are SGHRS and YFSETQ. The V and J ends lost 5 bases and 0 bases respectively, with 13 bases between them. The CDR3 loop is CASRAQGGSTDTQYF. In nucleotides, the CDR3 is TGCGCCAGCAGGGCCCAGGGTGGGAGCACAGATACGCAGTATTTT.

This clonotype was seen a handful of times. The chain has TRBV10-3 and TRBJ1-3, with a weak D call TRBD1 (6 bases). Germline assignment: CDR1 ENHRY and CDR2 SYGVKD. V was clipped by 6 bases and J by 1 base, with 10 bases between them. The CDR3 is made up of 14 amino acids. The CDR3 DNA follows: TGTGCCATCAGCCCGGACAGTTCTGGAAACACCATATATTTT. Amino acid sequence: CAISPDSSGNTIYF.

The V and J genes are TRBV4-3 and TRBJ2-3, with D possibly called TRBD1 or TRBD2 (5 bases each). The CDR3 has 17 amino acids. The V gene lost 0 bases and the J gene lost 2 bases, with 15 bases spanning the gap. CDR1 and CDR2 (germline): LGHNA, YSLEER. This chain's CDR3 is CASSQDRGGGITDTQYF. DNA for the CDR3: TGCGCCAGCAGCCAAGATCGGGGTGGGGGTATCACAGATACGCAGTATTTT.

This clonotype was seen a few times. The chain uses TRBV7-9 and TRBJ2-3; D possibly corresponds to TRBD1 (5 bases). The CDR3 spans 12 residues. Germline V gene lookup returns CDR1 SEHNR and CDR2 FQNEAQ (reference sequence). Trimming shortened V by 1 base and J by 12 bases, and 11 bases separated the two germline ends. CDR3 nucleotides: TGTGCCAGCAGCTTAGACAGGCTTCTTCAGTATTTT. Translated: CASSLDRLLQYF.

V usage is TRBV7-2 and J usage is TRBJ2-7, with D possibly matching TRBD1 (5 bases). Germline loops: CDR1 SGHTA, CDR2 FQGNSA. This CDR3 comprises 17 residues. V shed 1 base and J shed 2 bases, with 18 bases lying between them. Here the CDR3 reads CASSLGSAGLGAYEQYF. The CDR3, as DNA: TGTGCCAGCAGCTTAGGCTCGGCAGGCCTAGGGGCCTACGAGCAGTACTTC.

The chain joins TRBV10-3 to TRBJ1-2; D is unclear. Trimming pared 4 bases from V and 2 bases from J, leaving 14 bases between. The CDR3 sequence is 15 residues long. Germline V gene data show CDR1 as ENHRY and CDR2 as SYGVKD. CDR3 bases: TGTGCCATCAGTGTCAATTTGAACAGAAACTATGGCTACACCTTC. It translates to CAISVNLNRNYGYTF.